This T cell receptor beta chain emerged from a study of cytomegalovirus exposure and HLA in healthy donors (dated by TCRdb to about 2017). Background on the whole study: According to an earlier analysis of 587 of the donors, some 180 million T cells yielded over 90 million unique TCR beta sequences and less than 300 Gb of sequence data. In a later genetic analysis, genome-wide SNP genotypes for about 65% of the roughly 700 donors were used, and that subset was treated as a discovery cohort. The study aimed to test whether signatures of past pathogen exposure could be identified by cataloging public T cell receptors. Donor age, sex, ethnicity and CMV serostatus were collected together with the repertoire data. On average, roughly 240,000 unique TCR beta nucleotide sequences were sequenced per donor among more than 350 genotyped donors of the cohort, with roughly 18% of those sequences being non-productive. HLA typing included class I and class II loci at four-digit resolution. Four or five DR-DQ haplotypes were handled as single units for association and clustering, since linkage in the cohort was strong. Along with the roughly 710-subject first cohort, a separate validation cohort of 120 different subjects was used. The T cell repertoires of 700 or so subjects were profiled by immunosequencing and related to cytomegalovirus serostatus. To predict cytomegalovirus infection status, the study brought together high-throughput TCR immunosequencing, statistical association of individual TCRs with disease status, and machine learning. Of the roughly 400 genotyped donors, about 80% fell in the genetic ancestry cluster associated with self-reported Caucasian donors. A later analysis re-examined previously published TCR beta repertoires from just over 650 donors and added high-resolution HLA genotyping to investigate patterns of TCR occurrence. The number of donors typed differed by locus, with 629-630 for A, B, C, DRB1 and DQB1, roughly 520 for DQA1, over 600 for DPA1, and some 440 for DPB1. All discovery cohort repertoires had been generated on a single sequencing platform. The later analysis used no new phenotypic data to find candidate immune exposures, relying instead on TCR beta sequences and their occurrence across donors. Around 320 gigabases of sequencing data and 70 million to 100 million unique TCR sequences were included in an early release covering over 600 HLA-typed donors. An earlier analysis of 587 of the donors used high-throughput TCR beta sequencing to judge whether each TCR beta V gene segment behaved as functional or pseudogenic. The research as a whole found: Across donors, most TCR sequences were observed very rarely, whereas some public TCRs were present in many individuals. Because counts were too low, more than 15 rarely observed V segments, including chromosome 9 orphons, were left out of the earlier analysis of 500 to 650 of the donors. According to a later genetic analysis, donors in an Asian-associated ancestry cluster had fewer N-insertions in productive TCRs than the roughly 670-donor mean. Correlated functional status among segregating V segments might reflect linkage disequilibrium, but an unknown experimental factor could not be ruled out. Presence/absence analyses assumed roughly uniform sequencing depth across donors, an assumption that may not hold. When HLA alleles, especially DR and DQ, strongly co-occurred, TCR associations were difficult to assign to individual alleles. A few of the identified cytomegalovirus-associated TCR beta chains were confirmed in vitro to be specific for cytomegalovirus antigens. A later genetic analysis associated a missense DCLRE1C variant with V-gene and J-gene trimming of TCR beta chains, and an independent cohort replicated the association. CMV serostatus was the only immune exposure information available for the cohort. In a later analysis, most CMV-associated TCR beta chains were found to appear HLA-restricted, with HLA associations seemingly driven largely by CMV exposure. In an earlier analysis of around 600 of the donors, most TCR beta V segments were observed in productive rearrangements about 90% or about 30% of the time, broadly matching IMGT annotations. Only TCR beta chains were sequenced in this cohort, and the absence of alpha or paired-chain data limited detectable features. Some IMGT-functional V segments, including TRBV6-2 and TRBV6-3, could not be distinguished by the 87-base-pair reads and were therefore excluded. The authors suggested that the approach could potentially be extended to other disease states and immunological phenotypes. The classifier was reported to diagnose cytomegalovirus status with high specificity and sensitivity in both the original and validation cohorts. In a later analysis, several top co-occurrence clusters were reported to appear linked to parvovirus B19, influenza, CMV and Epstein-Barr virus. A group of highly shared sequence variants was considered likely to be a technical artifact of the sequencing pipeline. A later analysis found that HLA-associated TCR beta chains were more clonally expanded and had lower generation probabilities than equally common non-associated chains. A total of roughly 160 TCR beta chains were listed by the study as associated with cytomegalovirus. In a later analysis, around 17,000 TCR beta sequences were associated with specific HLA alleles at a false discovery rate of 0.05. In a later analysis, TCR association rates were found to vary across HLA loci, with the most associated TCRs seen for DRB1 alleles and the fewest for HLA-C alleles. Because some donors lacked HLA typing at each locus, the association tests relied only on the typed subset. A further reported finding was that TCR beta sequences accurately predicted the HLA-A and HLA-B alleles for most subjects in the first cohort.

From a lookup of the germline V gene, CDR1 and CDR2 are ENHRY and SYGVKD. Trimming takes 6 bases off V and 6 bases off J; junction bases not matched to a gene: 17. The CDR3 measures 18 amino acids from cysteine to phenylalanine. Of all the DNA, just the CDR3 is kept, 54 bases in frame from base 1. The cohort comprised several hundred healthy bone marrow donors. All cohort members were sampled while nominally healthy, although unrecorded immune exposures were likely present. The donor tested CMV seropositive, placing the donor among the approximately 290 seropositive members of the cohort. Each donor provided a peripheral blood sample, and peripheral blood mononuclear cells were used for TCR beta sequencing. The Qiagen DNeasy Blood Extraction Kit was used to extract genomic DNA from the blood cell samples. As for this clone: Its recognized antigen is unknown. Base qualities are not provided; no much larger clone lies one nucleotide away.

Receptor amplification or capture employed the immunoSEQ multiplex PCR assay. A mixture of 60 forward primers for TCR Vbeta segments and 13 reverse primers for TCR Jbeta segments was used in the multiplex PCR. The CDR3 region of rearranged TCR beta genes was amplified from genomic DNA with a multiplex PCR assay. Amplified TCR beta libraries were sequenced as 87-base-pair reads on the Illumina HiSeq System. Concerning the study's data processing: In a later analysis, some 80 million unique TCR beta chains were counted across the 666 repertoires, and approximately 11 million of these chains were shared by at least two donors. To remove PCR and sequencing errors, raw reads were error-corrected and collapsed into unique sequences using a nearest-neighbor algorithm that merged closely related sequences. Alignment of CDR3 sequences to IMGT reference sequences was used to assign V, D and J gene segments. For a sequence to be retained, a match of at least six nucleotides was required to both a V gene segment and a J gene segment. A rearrangement counted as productive if the CDR3 had no stop codons and remained in frame with V and J, and every other rearrangement counted as non-productive. Following IMGT convention, CDR3 was defined as the stretch from the second conserved V-encoded cysteine up to the conserved J-encoded phenylalanine. The earlier analysis of 587 of the donors excluded sequences that lacked an unambiguous match to a single V gene segment. In an earlier analysis of approximately 500 of the donors, a V segment was called functional when productive rearrangements were above 56.7%, and segregating when the standard deviation between donors exceeded 5%. A statistical classification framework was built for diagnosing cytomegalovirus status from the catalog of TCR beta chain sequences. V and J gene assignment, in a later analysis, came from comparing TCR nucleotide sequences with IMGT/GENE-DB human TR gene sequences. A later analysis assigned CDR3 sequences and most-parsimonious VDJ recombination scenarios with the TCRdist pipeline. In a later analysis, every TCR beta chain was defined by the combination of its CDR3 amino acid sequence and its V-gene family, and reads without a unique V-gene family were dropped. As a way to deal with suspected cross-contamination and a sequencing artifact, a later analysis dropped approximately 570 nucleotide sequences that were highly shared and had low generation probability. In a later analysis, a clonal expansion index for each public chain was calculated from normalized within-repertoire ranks of inferred template counts. Generation probabilities in a later analysis came from a VDJ recombination model fitted to out-of-frame rearrangements, and those results were checked against IGoR. In a later analysis, hypergeometric tests were used to score TCR-TCR, TCR-HLA and TCR-CMV co-occurrence, with a repertoire-size bias correction applied to TCR pairs. In a later analysis, false discovery rates were estimated by permuting HLA or CMV assignments 20 times. In a later analysis, co-occurring TCRs were grouped with DBSCAN, and TCRdist sequence similarity was added when clustering was performed within HLA-allele-positive subsets. For co-occurrence clustering, repertoires with fewer than 30,000 or more than 120,000 public chains were excluded, along with four or five repertoires with anomalous nucleotide sharing. This immuneACCESS table, as held by TCRdb, lists in-frame sequences with V and J called but not all clones. Of the missing ones, under half trace to an unresolved V gene in checked studies; the others have no known cause. The V and J calls and clone size were taken over from that table, and D and trimming were inferred from the DNA. Across this sample there are over 70,000 clones, with about four fifths seen only once. About a third of the sample lies in the top ten.

This sequence uses TRBV10-3 and TRBJ2-2, with TRBD2 matching 9 junction bases. Sample: PBMCs. This TCR derives from a middle-aged man in good health and CMV-seropositive. DNA sequence: TGTGCCATCAGCCCGACTAGCGGCGCTTCGGCAGCGGCCGGGGAGCTGTTTTTT. Translated, this is CAISPTSGASAAAGELFF.